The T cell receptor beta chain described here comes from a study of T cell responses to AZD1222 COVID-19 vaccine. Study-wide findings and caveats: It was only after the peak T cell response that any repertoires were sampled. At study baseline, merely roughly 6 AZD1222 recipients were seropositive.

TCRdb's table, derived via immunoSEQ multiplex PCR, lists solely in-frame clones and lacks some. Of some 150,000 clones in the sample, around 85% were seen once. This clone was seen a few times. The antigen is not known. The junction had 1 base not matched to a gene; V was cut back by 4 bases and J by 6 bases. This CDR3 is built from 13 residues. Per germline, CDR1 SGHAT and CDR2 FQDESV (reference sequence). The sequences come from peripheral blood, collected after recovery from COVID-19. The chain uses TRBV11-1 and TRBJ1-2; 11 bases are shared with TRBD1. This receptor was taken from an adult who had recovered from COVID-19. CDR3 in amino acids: CASSWDRGDGYTF. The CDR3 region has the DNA TGTGCCAGCAGCTGGGACAGGGGGGATGGCTACACCTTC. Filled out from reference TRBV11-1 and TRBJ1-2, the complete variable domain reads EAEVAQSPRYKITEKSQAVAFWCDPISGHATLYWYRQILGQGPELLVQFQDESVVDDSQLPKDRFSAERLKGVDSTLKIQPAELGDSAMYLCASSWDRGDGYTFGSGTRLTVV.